This TCR beta chain originates from a study of Graves' ophthalmopathy and Graves' hyperthyroidism. Study summary: Ahead of any treatment, peripheral blood was obtained at the initial diagnosis.

Amplification of TCR beta CDR3 regions used RNA transcripts. In the first round, RT-PCR was carried out with HTBI primers, and a multiplex PCR formed the second round. TCRdb re-called the multiplex PCR reads through MiXCR, storing one row per CDR3 protein. The top ten clones hold 9% to 15% of a sample with approximately 330,000 distinct CDR3 sequences, about a sixth of them seen once. Study results and caveats: The model's prediction of ophthalmopathy progression had roughly 68% sensitivity and roughly 72% specificity.

This clonotype was counted ten times or more. The antigen remains unidentified. The CDR3 length is 14 residues. Deletions cut 4 bases from V and 8 bases from J, with 14 bases between. CDR1 and CDR2 from the germline V gene are MNHEY and SVGAGI. Sequencing used peripheral blood. The chain couples TRBV6-5 to TRBJ2-2; possible D gene TRBD1, 6 bases. The TCR originated in an adult man with Graves' ophthalmopathy. The CDR3 protein is CASSSDRRRGELFF. The CDR3 nucleotides read TGTGCCAGCAGTTCCGACAGGCGTCGGGGGGAGCTGTTTTTT.